The 21 T cell receptor beta chains in this list originate from one sample, sequenced in a study of shared clonotypes between healthy human individuals. The assay was immunoSEQ multiplex PCR, and TCRdb's table has in-frame clones only and misses some. The repertoire holds some 1,600,000 clones, with 95% to 99% as singletons. Sequenced material: naive CD4+ T cells sorted from blood. Subset of the sample: CD45RA+ positively selected. The receptors here all came from a man aged 30 to 45 in good health.

The gene calls are TRBV9 and TRBJ2-1; D remains unclear. The CDR3 runs 13 residues. Germline loops: CDR1 SGDLS, CDR2 YYNGEE. V was shortened by 4 bases and J by 2 bases, with 7 bases between the two germline ends. The CDR3 DNA sequence: TGTGCCAGCAGCTTCGATACCTACAATGAGCAGTTCTTC. It translates to CASSFDTYNEQFF.

The genes are TRBV28 and TRBJ2-1, with D possibly called TRBD1 or TRBD2 (5 bases each). The ends were cut back, 6 bases at V and 3 bases at J, with 15 bases in the middle. Germline V CDR1 and CDR2: MDHEN, SYDVKM. This CDR3 contains 15 residues. The CDR3 protein is CASRRGEARYNEQFF. DNA of the CDR3: TGTGCCAGCAGGAGGGGTGAGGCCCGCTACAATGAGCAGTTCTTC.

J is TRBJ1-3 and V is TRBV2; D uncertain. Germline-derived CDR1 and CDR2 are SNHLY and FYNNEI. CDR3 size: 13 residues. V was trimmed by 7 bases and J by 1 base, leaving 8 bases between them. The CDR3 region is CASIGTSGNTIYF. CDR3 coding DNA: TGTGCCAGCATTGGTACGTCTGGAAACACCATATATTTT.

The CDR3 loop reads CASSKERGDEAFF. CDR3 in DNA: TGTGCCAGCAGCAAGGAGCGGGGAGATGAAGCTTTCTTT. The chain has TRBV5-4 and TRBJ1-1, with D hard to call. The CDR3 extends over 13 amino acids. Germline V CDR1 and CDR2: SGHNT, YYREEE (reference sequence). With 4 bases removed from V and 7 bases from J, the gap between germline ends came to 14 bases.

The DNA of the CDR3 is TGTGCCAGCAGCCCATTACTCGGGGGGACCCAGTACTTC. It codes for CASSPLLGGTQYF. The rearrangement uses TRBV5-4 and TRBJ2-5; D is perhaps TRBD2 (6 bases). CDR1 is SGHNT and CDR2 is YYREEE in the germline V gene (reference sequence). The CDR3 length is 13 residues. V was trimmed by 4 bases and J by 7 bases, leaving 14 bases between them. Filled out from reference TRBV5-4 and TRBJ2-5, the complete variable domain reads ETGVTQSPTHLIKTRGQQVTLRCSSQSGHNTVSWYQQALGQGPQFIFQYYREEENGRGNFPPRFSGLQFPNYSSELNVNALELDDSALYLCASSPLLGGTQYFGPGTRLLVL.

This chain uses TRBV28 with TRBJ1-1, with D hard to call. This CDR3 contains 13 residues. From germline, CDR1 is MDHEN and CDR2 SYDVKM. The V end lost 1 base, the J end lost 3 bases, and 6 bases lay between the germline ends. The CDR3 region has the DNA TGTGCCAGCAGTTTATACACCGACACTGAAGCTTTCTTT. Translating gives CASSLYTDTEAFF.

V usage is TRBV28 and J usage is TRBJ1-5, with D unclear. From germline, CDR1 is MDHEN and CDR2 SYDVKM. The CDR3 contains 13 residues. Between the trimmed V and J ends, which lost 7 bases and 1 base, there was a span of 8 bases. The CDR3 sequence is CASIPGSNQPQHF. The CDR3 nucleotides are TGTGCCAGCATCCCGGGGAGCAATCAGCCCCAGCATTTT. The full variable domain, completed using reference TRBV28 and TRBJ1-5, is DVKVTQSSRYLVKRTGEKVFLECVQDMDHENMFWYRQDPGLGLRLIYFSYDVKMKEKGDIPEGYSVSREKKERFSLILESASTNQTSMYLCASIPGSNQPQHFGDGTRLSIL.

Note on this clone: Other DNA sequences within the sample encode an identical CDR3. The chain links TRBV4-3 to TRBJ2-3; tentative D call: TRBD2 (6 bases). Germline CDR1 LGHNA, CDR2 YSLEER. V lost 3 bases and J lost 0, with 10 bases in between. The CDR3 covers 15 residues. CDR3 amino acids: CASSQRLVSTDTQYF. DNA of the CDR3: TGCGCCAGCAGCCAGAGACTAGTAAGCACAGATACGCAGTATTTT.

The chain recombines TRBV6-1 with TRBJ1-5, with TRBD1 matching over 7 bases. J gave up 3 bases and V 3 bases, and 8 bases lay outside the gene matches. Germline V gene data show CDR1 as MNHNS and CDR2 as SASEGT. The CDR3 totals 16 residues. Written as DNA, the CDR3 is TGTGCCAGCAGTGAGGTGGGACAGATTACCAATCAGCCCCAGCATTTT. Translating it yields CASSEVGQITNQPQHF.

This clone occurred once. The chain has TRBV7-2 and TRBJ2-3; TRBD1 is a possible D gene (6 bases). Trimming removed 0 bases from V and 6 bases from J, with 7 bases in between. Germline V gives CDR1 SGHTA, CDR2 FQGNSA. CDR3 length: 13 residues. For the CDR3, the DNA is TGTGCCAGCAGCTTAGCGGGGGCGGATACGCAGTATTTT. Its protein product is CASSLAGADTQYF.

The chain carries TRBV2 and TRBJ2-3, with D perhaps matching TRBD1 or TRBD2 (5 bases each). The CDR3 consists of 13 residues. Germline CDR1 is SNHLY and CDR2 is FYNNEI. The V end was cut by 3 bases, the J end by 4 bases, with 8 bases between. CDR3 DNA: TGTGCCAGCAGTGACGGGGCGGCAGATACGCAGTATTTT. Its protein product is CASSDGAADTQYF.

The rearrangement uses TRBV9 and TRBJ2-7; the D gene is possibly TRBD1 (6 bases). The CDR3 covers 14 residues. Trimming removed 4 bases at V and 4 bases at J, with 15 bases between. The germline V gene encodes CDR1 SGDLS and CDR2 YYNGEE. The chain's CDR3 is CASSPRDIVYEQYF. CDR3 nucleotides: TGTGCCAGCAGCCCCCGGGACATCGTATACGAGCAGTACTTC.

The chain is built from TRBV7-6 and TRBJ2-7; D ambiguous. The V end lost 4 bases, the J end lost 4 bases, and 11 bases lay between the germline ends. The CDR3 runs to 13 residues. Germline CDR1 reads SGHVS; CDR2 reads FNYEAQ. This CDR3 reads CASSSPSGYEQYF. As DNA, the CDR3 is TGTGCCAGCAGCTCCCCCTCCGGTTACGAGCAGTACTTC.

A few counts support this clone. The rearrangement links TRBV29-1 to TRBJ2-3, with 7 bases fitting TRBD2. The CDR3 has 15 residues. Germline V gene lookup returns CDR1 SQVTM and CDR2 ANQGSEA. V lost 8 bases to trimming and J lost 6 bases; unmatched junction nucleotides: 17. The CDR3 bases are TGCAGCTCGTCCTCTGGGACTACCTATGCGGATACGCAGTATTTT. This encodes CSSSSGTTYADTQYF.

This sequence joins TRBV7-9 and TRBJ1-1; possible D gene TRBD1, 5 bases. Germline V gene sequence: CDR1 SEHNR, CDR2 FQNEAQ (reference sequence). CDR3 size: 15 residues. The germline V and J ends were trimmed by 5 bases and 0 bases, with 13 bases remaining between them. DNA of the CDR3: TGTGCCAGCAGCCCTAAGCCGGGACTGAACACTGAAGCTTTCTTT. It codes for CASSPKPGLNTEAFF.

The V and J genes are TRBV28 and TRBJ2-7; 7 bases align to TRBD2. CDR3 size: 14 residues. The germline V gene has CDR1 MDHEN and CDR2 SYDVKM. This CDR3 is CASLGGRATYEQYF. CDR3 coding DNA: TGTGCGTCCCTCGGGGGGAGGGCCACCTACGAGCAGTACTTC.

The J gene is TRBJ1-3, the V gene TRBV15, with TRBD1 matching 7 bases. J gave up 0 bases and V 2 bases, and 4 bases lay outside the gene matches. Germline CDR1 is LNHNV and CDR2 is YYDKDF (reference sequence). The CDR3 extends over 16 amino acids. This CDR3 reads CATSRYGDSSGNTIYF. CDR3 DNA sequence: TGTGCCACCAGCAGATACGGGGACAGCTCTGGAAACACCATATATTTT.

This chain links TRBV7-6 with TRBJ2-1; tentatively, D is TRBD2 (6 bases). The CDR3 covers 15 residues. Trimming left V 6 bases short and J 2 bases short, with 14 bases between. Germline CDR1 SGHVS, CDR2 FNYEAQ. CDR3 amino acids: CASRDPVAAYNEQFF. CDR3 DNA sequence: TGTGCCAGCAGGGACCCGGTAGCGGCCTACAATGAGCAGTTCTTC.

The rearrangement joins TRBV5-1 to TRBJ2-5; possibly TRBD2 for D (6 bases). Per the germline V gene, CDR1 is SGHRS and CDR2 is YFSETQ. V was trimmed by 0 bases and J by 3 bases, leaving 15 bases between them. This CDR3 has 16 residues. DNA of the CDR3: TGCGCCAGCAGCTTGGGGTTGGAGGGTTGGGAAGAGACCCAGTACTTC. Protein: CASSLGLEGWEETQYF.

This chain links TRBV5-1 with TRBJ1-4; D ambiguous. V lost 0 bases to trimming and J lost 7 bases, with 13 bases between them. The CDR3 runs to 15 residues. Per germline, CDR1 SGHRS and CDR2 YFSETQ. Written as DNA, the CDR3 is TGCGCCAGCAGCTTGGGTGATAACAGTGGTGAAAAACTGTTTTTT. Its protein product is CASSLGDNSGEKLFF.

Here the CDR3 DNA reads TGTGCCAGCAGCTTGGCAGCGGGAGGGTCCACCGGGGAGCTGTTTTTT. Its protein product is CASSLAAGGSTGELFF. V usage is TRBV5-4 and J usage is TRBJ2-2; 10 nucleotides align to TRBD2. Germline CDR1 SGHNT, CDR2 YYREEE (reference sequence). CDR3 size: 16 residues. Trimming at V came to 0 bases and at J to 4 bases, leaving 3 bases not matched to a gene.